The 23 T cell receptor beta chains reported below all come from one sample, sequenced in a study of Tregs in tolerant kidney transplant recipients. Sequenced by immunoSEQ multiplex PCR; TCRdb stores in-frame clones only, minus some. The profile covers 110,000 or so clones, with about 90% appearing a single time and 0.3% to 0.4% taken by the ten largest. The material sequenced was CD4+ T cells from blood, taken before the transplant. The source is a human donor who received a combined kidney and bone marrow transplant.

This clone was counted a few times. V is TRBV6-6 and J is TRBJ2-3; D unresolved. CDR3 length equals 14 residues. The germline gives CDR1 MNHNY, CDR2 SVGAGI (reference sequence). V was cut by 3 bases and J by 2 bases, with 9 bases left in between. The CDR3: CASSYIVSTDTQYF. The CDR3 coding sequence is TGTGCCAGCAGTTATATTGTCTCCACAGATACGCAGTATTTT.

This clone has only one observation. This chain connects TRBV7-2 to TRBJ2-7; no clear D. V was clipped by 1 base and J by 3 bases, with 4 bases between them. This CDR3 is built from 12 residues. Germline lookup yields CDR1 SGHTA and CDR2 FQGNSA. CDR3 in amino acids: CASSLVDYEQYF. The CDR3 DNA reads as TGTGCCAGCAGCTTAGTAGACTACGAGCAGTACTTC. Full variable domain (remainder filled in from reference TRBV7-2 and TRBJ2-7): GAGVSQSPSNKVTEKGKDVELRCDPISGHTALYWYRQSLGQGLEFLIYFQGNSAPDKSGLPSDRFSAERTGGSVSTLTIQRTQQEDSAVYLCASSLVDYEQYFGPGTRLTVT.

V is TRBV19 and J is TRBJ2-3, with 12 nucleotides matching TRBD2. After removal of 5 bases from V and 3 bases from J, the junction contained 9 bases not matched to a gene. This CDR3 is built from 17 residues. CDR1 and CDR2 from the germline V gene are LNHDA and SQIVND (reference sequence). In DNA, the CDR3 is TGTGCCAGTAGTCGACTAGCGGGGGTTACGGTGACAGATACGCAGTATTTT. Translated, it gives CASSRLAGVTVTDTQYF. Drawing the rest from reference TRBV19 and TRBJ2-3, the complete variable domain is DGGITQSPKYLFRKEGQNVTLSCEQNLNHDAMYWYRQDPGQGLRLIYYSQIVNDFQKGDIAEGYSVSREKKESFPLTVTSAQKNPTAFYLCASSRLAGVTVTDTQYFGPGTRLTVL.

The CDR3 region is CASHPTGVGNQPQHF. CDR3 coding DNA: TGTGCCAGTCACCCGACAGGGGTGGGCAATCAGCCCCAGCATTTT. The chain links TRBV19 to TRBJ1-5, with 8 positions matching TRBD1. There are 15 residues in the CDR3. The germline V gene has CDR1 LNHDA and CDR2 SQIVND (reference sequence). The junction had 8 bases not matched to a gene; V was cut back by 8 bases and J by 2 bases.

The rearrangement uses TRBV28 and TRBJ2-3; 8 bases line up with TRBD2. The germline CDR1 and CDR2 sequences are MDHEN and SYDVKM. Unmatched junction bases numbered 11, after V lost 6 bases and J lost 3 bases. The CDR3 is 16 amino acids. CDR3 in amino acids: CASSPMGGGGTDTQYF. The CDR3 region has the DNA TGTGCCAGCAGCCCCATGGGCGGCGGGGGGACAGATACGCAGTATTTT.

V and J are TRBV7-6 and TRBJ2-7; 9 bases align to TRBD1. The length of the CDR3 is 14 residues. The germline CDR1 and CDR2 sequences are SGHVS and FNYEAQ. Trimming at V came to 5 bases and at J to 6 bases, leaving 8 bases not matched to a gene. This chain's CDR3 is CASSLTGGQVEQYF. In DNA, the CDR3 is TGTGCCAGCAGCCTCACAGGGGGCCAGGTCGAGCAGTACTTC.

The chain couples TRBV5-1 to TRBJ2-3; 8 bases fit TRBD1. In germline, CDR1 is SGHRS, CDR2 YFSETQ. V gave up 6 bases and J gave up 0 bases; unmatched junction bases: 6. This CDR3 contains 15 residues. CDR3 loop: CASTRTGSSTDTQYF. For the CDR3, the DNA is TGCGCCAGCACCCGGACAGGGTCCAGCACAGATACGCAGTATTTT.

The V gene is TRBV5-1, the J gene TRBJ1-1, with 8 bases fitting TRBD1. The CDR3 has 15 residues. From germline, CDR1 is SGHRS and CDR2 YFSETQ. V dropped 8 bases and J dropped 3; count of bases not matched to a gene: 12. CDR3 in DNA: TGCGCCAGTAAACGGCAGGGGGCGGTATACACTGAAGCTTTCTTT. Amino acid sequence: CASKRQGAVYTEAFF.

This chain links TRBV19 with TRBJ2-2; D may be TRBD2 (6 bases). Trimming left V 9 bases short and J 6 bases short, with 11 bases between. Germline CDR1 reads LNHDA; CDR2 reads SQIVND (reference sequence). The CDR3 runs to 12 residues. The CDR3 protein is CASRLGSGELFF. The CDR3 DNA is TGTGCCAGCAGACTAGGGTCCGGGGAGCTGTTTTTT.

The chain recombines TRBV4-1 with TRBJ2-7; 10 positions match TRBD1. Losses at the gene ends were 1 base for V and 2 bases for J; bases not matched to a gene: 11. The CDR3 loop spans 18 amino acids. The germline CDR1 and CDR2 sequences are MGHRA and YSYEKL. CDR3 amino acids: CASSQANFRDRGTYEQYF. CDR3 in DNA: TGCGCCAGCAGCCAAGCCAACTTCCGGGACAGGGGAACCTACGAGCAGTACTTC.

The chain couples TRBV30 to TRBJ2-1; maybe TRBD1 (5 bases). Germline CDR1 is GTSNPN and CDR2 is SVGIG (reference sequence). V gave up 5 bases and J gave up 4 bases, with 6 bases separating them. This CDR3 spans 11 amino acids. The CDR3 DNA follows: TGTGCCTGGGCAGGGTACAATGAGCAGTTCTTC. Translation: CAWAGYNEQFF.

J is TRBJ2-5 and V is TRBV7-2; 8 nucleotides align to TRBD2. V shed 5 bases and J 4 bases; nucleotides not matched to a gene: 3. The CDR3 runs 13 residues. Per the germline V gene, CDR1 is SGHTA and CDR2 is FQGNSA. CDR3 sequence (DNA): TGTGCCAGCAGCCGGGGGGGGGTAGAGACCCAGTACTTC. Protein product: CASSRGGVETQYF. Full variable domain (missing parts from reference TRBV7-2 and TRBJ2-5): GAGVSQSPSNKVTEKGKDVELRCDPISGHTALYWYRQSLGQGLEFLIYFQGNSAPDKSGLPSDRFSAERTGGSVSTLTIQRTQQEDSAVYLCASSRGGVETQYFGPGTRLLVL.

The chain couples TRBV5-1 to TRBJ2-1; D gene ambiguous. The germline V gene encodes CDR1 SGHRS and CDR2 YFSETQ. With 2 bases removed from V and 4 bases from J, the gap between germline ends came to 13 bases. The CDR3 spans 15 residues. CDR3 protein: CASSFPTYPYNEQFF. CDR3 nucleotides: TGCGCCAGCAGCTTCCCGACTTACCCGTACAATGAGCAGTTCTTC.

V gene TRBV18 combines with J gene TRBJ2-5; D may be TRBD2 (5 bases). Trimming cost V 1 base and J 5 bases, with 11 bases left between them. Germline CDR1 KGHSH, CDR2 LQKENI. This CDR3 region has 14 residues. In DNA, the CDR3 is TGTGCCAGCTCACCACAGACGGGGTCGGAGACCCAGTACTTC. Its protein product is CASSPQTGSETQYF.

CDR3 region: CSVEARTGEFNTEAFF. The CDR3 nucleotides are TGCAGCGTTGAAGCCAGGACAGGGGAATTCAACACTGAAGCTTTCTTT. The chain employs TRBV29-1 and TRBJ1-1, with 9 positions matching TRBD1. In germline, CDR1 is SQVTM, CDR2 ANQGSEA. The CDR3 loop spans 16 amino acids. V was pared by 1 base and J by 2 bases, with 8 bases of the junction left unmatched.

Only one count was recorded for this clone. This chain links TRBV10-2 with TRBJ1-2; 7 bases line up with TRBD1. The V segment lost 8 bases and the J segment 2 bases; nucleotides outside the gene matches: 8. CDR3 length: 14 amino acids. Germline CDR1 and CDR2: WSHSY and SAAADI. The CDR3 DNA follows: TGCGCCAGCCTAGGGACAGCCCTAAACTATGGCTACACCTTC. Its protein is CASLGTALNYGYTF.

The chain employs TRBV5-1 and TRBJ1-2, with D tentatively TRBD1 (6 bases). Germline-derived CDR1 and CDR2 are SGHRS and YFSETQ. Trimming left V 4 bases short and J 3 bases short, with 13 bases between. This CDR3 is 14 amino acids long. CDR3 amino acids: CASSVQGSDYGYTF. CDR3 sequence (DNA): TGCGCCAGCAGCGTACAGGGTTCCGACTATGGCTACACCTTC.

This chain links TRBV9 with TRBJ2-7; 8 bases are shared with TRBD1. Trimming at V came to 2 bases and at J to 5 bases, leaving 6 bases not matched to a gene. Per germline, CDR1 SGDLS and CDR2 YYNGEE. The CDR3 is 14 residues long. The CDR3: CASSVDRGGDEQYF. The CDR3 DNA reads as TGTGCCAGCAGCGTCGACAGGGGCGGCGACGAGCAGTACTTC. The full variable domain, completed using reference TRBV9 and TRBJ2-7, is DSGVTQTPKHLITATGQRVTLRCSPRSGDLSVYWYQQSLDQGLQFLIQYYNGEERAKGNILERFSAQQFPDLHSELNLSSLELGDSALYFCASSVDRGGDEQYFGPGTRLTVT.

The chain carries TRBV15 and TRBJ2-6, with D unresolved. Trimming took 7 bases from V and 0 from J, leaving 10 bases between them. Germline V gene data show CDR1 as LNHNV and CDR2 as YYDKDF (reference sequence). The CDR3 runs to 15 residues. CDR3 residues: CATKIASSGANVLTF. The CDR3 DNA sequence: TGTGCCACCAAGATCGCTAGCTCTGGGGCCAACGTCCTGACTTTC.

This clone was counted a single time. CDR3 residues: CASSLGLYEQYF. The CDR3 DNA reads as TGTGCCAGCAGTTTAGGGCTCTACGAGCAGTACTTC. The chain couples TRBV28 to TRBJ2-7; no clear D gene. The CDR3 covers 12 residues. Per the germline V gene, CDR1 is MDHEN and CDR2 is SYDVKM. Trimming shortened V by 2 bases and J by 3 bases, and 5 bases separated the two germline ends.

The rearrangement joins TRBV9 to TRBJ2-5; 8 bases align to TRBD1. This CDR3 is built from 14 residues. J gave up 4 bases and V 4 bases, and 6 bases lay outside the gene matches. Germline CDR1 is SGDLS and CDR2 is YYNGEE. CDR3: CASSITTGAETQYF. The DNA for the CDR3 is TGTGCCAGCAGCATAACGACAGGGGCAGAGACCCAGTACTTC. The entire variable domain, with the rest obtained from reference TRBV9 and TRBJ2-5, is as follows: DSGVTQTPKHLITATGQRVTLRCSPRSGDLSVYWYQQSLDQGLQFLIQYYNGEERAKGNILERFSAQQFPDLHSELNLSSLELGDSALYFCASSITTGAETQYFGPGTRLLVL.

J is TRBJ2-6 and V is TRBV6-1; unclear D gene. Per germline, CDR1 MNHNS and CDR2 SASEGT. V lost 10 bases and J 0 bases, leaving 13 bases between the germline ends. This CDR3 contains 15 residues. The DNA for the CDR3 is TGTGCCACCCTAATTACCCCCTCTGGGGCCAACGTCCTGACTTTC. Its protein product is CATLITPSGANVLTF.

J is TRBJ2-3 and V is TRBV19, with a possible D match to TRBD2 (6 bases). V lost 3 bases, J lost 4 bases, and 11 bases lay in between. The germline CDR1 and CDR2 sequences are LNHDA and SQIVND (reference sequence). The CDR3 is 14 amino acids. CDR3 sequence (DNA): TGTGCCAGTAGTATCGGCGGGGTGGCAGATACGCAGTATTTT. As protein: CASSIGGVADTQYF.